Listed below are T cell receptor beta chains from one sample, sequenced in a study of cytomegalovirus exposure and HLA in healthy donors. The protocol was immunoSEQ multiplex PCR, while the TCRdb copy is restricted to in-frame clones and leaves out a portion. The sample has 65,000 to 80,000 clones; roughly 94% are singletons. Material: PBMCs. These receptors were taken from a woman aged 18-30 years in good health and CMV-seropositive. The CDR3 runs from the conserved cysteine through the conserved F or W. D genes are given only for firm matches. Only some rows state a clone size, as once, few, many or a class for expanded clones.

d_call: TRBD1; clone_size: -; cdr3_length: 15; j_call: TRBJ2-1; v_call: TRBV9; cdr3_aa: CASSVEGANYNEQFF; cdr3_nt: TGTGCCAGCAGCGTAGAGGGGGCAAACTACAATGAGCAGTTCTTC
d_call: -; clone_size: once; cdr3_length: 15; j_call: TRBJ2-3; v_call: TRBV9; cdr3_aa: CASSVGGVGTDTQYF; cdr3_nt: TGTGCCAGCAGCGTAGGGGGGGTTGGCACAGATACGCAGTATTTT
d_call: TRBD1; clone_size: -; cdr3_length: 12; j_call: TRBJ1-4; v_call: TRBV7-9; cdr3_aa: CASTGGGEKLFF; cdr3_nt: TGTGCCAGCACAGGGGGCGGTGAAAAACTGTTTTTT
d_call: TRBD2; clone_size: once; cdr3_length: 15; j_call: TRBJ2-1; v_call: TRBV6-4; cdr3_aa: CASSPRTSGNNEQFF; cdr3_nt: TGTGCCAGCAGCCCAAGGACTAGCGGCAACAATGAGCAGTTCTTC
d_call: -; clone_size: -; cdr3_length: 16; j_call: TRBJ2-2; v_call: TRBV19; cdr3_aa: CASSIGLNHIPGELFF; cdr3_nt: TGTGCCAGTAGTATAGGACTAAACCATATCCCCGGGGAGCTGTTTTTT
d_call: -; clone_size: -; cdr3_length: 14; j_call: TRBJ1-1; v_call: TRBV11-3; cdr3_aa: CASSPITGNTEAFF; cdr3_nt: TGTGCCAGCAGCCCCATCACAGGGAACACTGAAGCTTTCTTT
d_call: -; clone_size: -; cdr3_length: 13; j_call: TRBJ2-1; v_call: TRBV27; cdr3_aa: CASSLSLRNEQFF; cdr3_nt: TGTGCCAGCAGTCTATCACTACGCAATGAGCAGTTCTTC
d_call: -; clone_size: -; cdr3_length: 15; j_call: TRBJ1-1; v_call: TRBV27; cdr3_aa: CASSLARAGDIEAFF; cdr3_nt: TGTGCCAGCAGTTTAGCCCGGGCGGGAGATATTGAAGCTTTCTTT
d_call: TRBD2; clone_size: -; cdr3_length: 14; j_call: TRBJ2-7; v_call: TRBV7-9; cdr3_aa: CASSSTSATYEQYF; cdr3_nt: TGTGCCAGCAGCTCGACTAGCGCGACCTACGAGCAGTACTTC
d_call: TRBD2; clone_size: few; cdr3_length: 17; j_call: TRBJ2-7; v_call: TRBV4-1; cdr3_aa: CASSQSASGGTPYEQYF; cdr3_nt: TGCGCCAGCAGCCAAAGTGCTAGCGGGGGCACACCCTACGAGCAGTACTTC
d_call: TRBD2; clone_size: -; cdr3_length: 19; j_call: TRBJ2-2; v_call: TRBV4-1; cdr3_aa: CASSRMGTGTTKFSGELFF; cdr3_nt: TGCGCCAGCAGCCGGATGGGGACCGGGACTACAAAATTCTCCGGGGAGCTGTTTTTT
d_call: TRBD1; clone_size: -; cdr3_length: 16; j_call: TRBJ2-5; v_call: TRBV7-6; cdr3_aa: CASSLETGLLQETQYF; cdr3_nt: TGTGCCAGCAGCTTGGAGACAGGGCTCCTCCAAGAGACCCAGTACTTC
d_call: -; clone_size: -; cdr3_length: 14; j_call: TRBJ1-1; v_call: TRBV2; cdr3_aa: CASSELLGLAEAFF; cdr3_nt: TGTGCCAGCAGTGAGCTCTTGGGCTTGGCTGAAGCTTTCTTT
d_call: TRBD1; clone_size: -; cdr3_length: 15; j_call: TRBJ1-2; v_call: TRBV10-3; cdr3_aa: CAISESPDRVGLDTF; cdr3_nt: TGTGCCATCAGTGAGTCGCCGGACAGGGTGGGCCTTGACACCTTC
d_call: -; clone_size: -; cdr3_length: 13; j_call: TRBJ2-1; v_call: TRBV5-1; cdr3_aa: CASSEGGGGEQFF; cdr3_nt: TGCGCCAGCAGCGAGGGAGGAGGCGGTGAGCAGTTCTTC
d_call: -; clone_size: -; cdr3_length: 13; j_call: TRBJ2-7; v_call: TRBV10-3; cdr3_aa: CAISTGTIYEQYF; cdr3_nt: TGTGCCATCAGTACAGGGACTATCTACGAGCAGTACTTC
d_call: TRBD1; clone_size: -; cdr3_length: 16; j_call: TRBJ2-4; v_call: TRBV7-3; cdr3_aa: CASRHVDREAKNIQYF; cdr3_nt: TGTGCCAGCAGACATGTGGACAGGGAAGCCAAAAACATTCAGTACTTC
d_call: TRBD1; clone_size: -; cdr3_length: 15; j_call: TRBJ2-7; v_call: TRBV6-1; cdr3_aa: CASMYLGTGPYEQYF; cdr3_nt: TGTGCCAGCATGTACTTGGGGACAGGGCCCTACGAGCAGTACTTC
d_call: TRBD2; clone_size: -; cdr3_length: 17; j_call: TRBJ2-2; v_call: TRBV2; cdr3_aa: CASRTGLAGANTGELFF; cdr3_nt: TGTGCCAGCAGGACGGGACTAGCGGGAGCCAACACCGGGGAGCTGTTTTTT
d_call: TRBD1; clone_size: -; cdr3_length: 16; j_call: TRBJ1-4; v_call: TRBV18; cdr3_aa: CASSPRQGATGEKLFF; cdr3_nt: TGTGCCAGCTCGCCAAGACAGGGGGCTACTGGTGAAAAACTGTTTTTT
d_call: -; clone_size: -; cdr3_length: 13; j_call: TRBJ1-2; v_call: TRBV2; cdr3_aa: CASSGRVNYGYTF; cdr3_nt: TGTGCCAGCAGTGGGAGGGTGAACTATGGCTACACCTTC
d_call: -; clone_size: -; cdr3_length: 14; j_call: TRBJ1-1; v_call: TRBV6-6; cdr3_aa: CASSYSSGGTEAFF; cdr3_nt: TGTGCCAGCAGTTACAGTTCGGGGGGCACTGAAGCTTTCTTT
d_call: TRBD1; clone_size: -; cdr3_length: 14; j_call: TRBJ1-1; v_call: TRBV2; cdr3_aa: CASRQQGVSTEAFF; cdr3_nt: TGTGCCAGCAGGCAACAGGGGGTCTCCACTGAAGCTTTCTTT
d_call: TRBD2; clone_size: -; cdr3_length: 16; j_call: TRBJ2-1; v_call: TRBV4-1; cdr3_aa: CASRLLAASSYNEQFF; cdr3_nt: TGCGCCAGCAGGCTACTAGCGGCTAGCTCCTACAATGAGCAGTTCTTC
d_call: TRBD2; clone_size: -; cdr3_length: 15; j_call: TRBJ2-5; v_call: TRBV6-5; cdr3_aa: CASSGGLAGGETQYF; cdr3_nt: TGTGCCAGCAGTGGGGGACTAGCGGGAGGCGAGACCCAGTACTTC
d_call: TRBD2; clone_size: -; cdr3_length: 14; j_call: TRBJ2-3; v_call: TRBV29-1; cdr3_aa: CSVGGSGGPDTQYF; cdr3_nt: TGCAGCGTTGGCGGGTCGGGAGGGCCAGATACGCAGTATTTT
d_call: TRBD2; clone_size: -; cdr3_length: 17; j_call: TRBJ2-1; v_call: TRBV2; cdr3_aa: CASSAILAGASYNEQFF; cdr3_nt: TGTGCCAGCAGTGCTATACTAGCGGGGGCCTCCTACAATGAGCAGTTCTTC
d_call: TRBD1; clone_size: -; cdr3_length: 16; j_call: TRBJ1-1; v_call: TRBV5-1; cdr3_aa: CASSFGTGARNTEAFF; cdr3_nt: TGCGCCAGCAGCTTCGGGACAGGGGCGAGGAACACTGAAGCTTTCTTT
d_call: TRBD1; clone_size: -; cdr3_length: 15; j_call: TRBJ2-7; v_call: TRBV7-9; cdr3_aa: CASSLGTGGSTEQYF; cdr3_nt: TGTGCCAGCAGCCTGGGGACAGGGGGTTCCACCGAGCAGTACTTC
d_call: TRBD1; clone_size: -; cdr3_length: 15; j_call: TRBJ2-3; v_call: TRBV9; cdr3_aa: CASSLPGGYTDTQYF; cdr3_nt: TGTGCCAGCAGCCTGCCAGGGGGCTACACAGATACGCAGTATTTT
d_call: -; clone_size: -; cdr3_length: 15; j_call: TRBJ1-4; v_call: TRBV5-8; cdr3_aa: CASSLLLQRNEKLFF; cdr3_nt: TGTGCCAGCAGCTTGCTTCTACAGAGAAATGAAAAACTGTTTTTT
d_call: -; clone_size: -; cdr3_length: 15; j_call: TRBJ1-6; v_call: TRBV14; cdr3_aa: CASSPLGSYNSPLHF; cdr3_nt: TGTGCCAGCAGCCCCCTCGGCTCCTATAATTCACCCCTCCACTTT
d_call: TRBD2; clone_size: -; cdr3_length: 15; j_call: TRBJ2-7; v_call: TRBV6-1; cdr3_aa: CASSEGLAGSYEQYF; cdr3_nt: TGTGCCAGCAGTGAAGGACTAGCGGGCTCCTACGAGCAGTACTTC
d_call: -; clone_size: -; cdr3_length: 13; j_call: TRBJ1-1; v_call: TRBV7-9; cdr3_aa: CASSFRGNTEAFF; cdr3_nt: TGTGCCAGCAGCTTTCGGGGGAACACTGAAGCTTTCTTT
d_call: -; clone_size: -; cdr3_length: 13; j_call: TRBJ1-1; v_call: TRBV15; cdr3_aa: CATSRDIGVEAFF; cdr3_nt: TGTGCCACCAGCAGAGATATCGGGGTTGAAGCTTTCTTT
d_call: TRBD2; clone_size: -; cdr3_length: 17; j_call: TRBJ2-5; v_call: TRBV5-4; cdr3_aa: CASSPPTGLAVPETQYF; cdr3_nt: TGTGCCAGCAGCCCCCCTACGGGGCTAGCGGTGCCGGAGACCCAGTACTTC
d_call: -; clone_size: few; cdr3_length: 15; j_call: TRBJ2-7; v_call: TRBV4-2; cdr3_aa: CASSQDRTGAYEQYF; cdr3_nt: TGTGCCAGCAGCCAAGATAGGACGGGAGCCTACGAGCAGTACTTC
d_call: TRBD1; clone_size: few; cdr3_length: 17; j_call: TRBJ1-2; v_call: TRBV5-4; cdr3_aa: CASSSRDRSRLGYGYTF; cdr3_nt: TGTGCCAGCAGTTCCCGGGACAGGAGTCGCCTGGGCTATGGCTACACCTTC
d_call: -; clone_size: once; cdr3_length: 13; j_call: TRBJ1-1; v_call: TRBV7-9; cdr3_aa: CASSSGELTEAFF; cdr3_nt: TGTGCCAGCAGTTCCGGGGAGCTCACTGAAGCTTTCTTT
d_call: -; clone_size: -; cdr3_length: 13; j_call: TRBJ2-3; v_call: TRBV29-1; cdr3_aa: CSVRGRSTDTQYF; cdr3_nt: TGCAGCGTCAGGGGTAGAAGCACAGATACGCAGTATTTT
d_call: -; clone_size: -; cdr3_length: 15; j_call: TRBJ2-5; v_call: TRBV7-7; cdr3_aa: CASSFGLAPPETQYF; cdr3_nt: TGTGCCAGCAGCTTCGGTCTAGCCCCCCCGGAGACCCAGTACTTC
d_call: TRBD2; clone_size: -; cdr3_length: 15; j_call: TRBJ2-1; v_call: TRBV10-2; cdr3_aa: CASSGLAGEHNEQFF; cdr3_nt: TGCGCCAGCAGTGGACTAGCTGGGGAACACAATGAGCAGTTCTTC
d_call: TRBD2; clone_size: -; cdr3_length: 16; j_call: TRBJ2-3; v_call: TRBV27; cdr3_aa: CASSLSLAGGGDTQYF; cdr3_nt: TGTGCCAGCAGTTTATCTCTAGCGGGAGGGGGGGATACGCAGTATTTT
d_call: -; clone_size: once; cdr3_length: 14; j_call: TRBJ2-7; v_call: TRBV7-9; cdr3_aa: CASSLRDTSYEQYF; cdr3_nt: TGTGCCAGCAGCCTCCGGGACACCTCCTACGAGCAGTACTTC
d_call: -; clone_size: -; cdr3_length: 14; j_call: TRBJ1-5; v_call: TRBV6-1; cdr3_aa: CASSSGGVWQPQHF; cdr3_nt: TGTGCCAGCAGTTCGGGGGGAGTATGGCAGCCCCAGCATTTT
d_call: -; clone_size: -; cdr3_length: 13; j_call: TRBJ2-5; v_call: TRBV10-2; cdr3_aa: CASRVAGQETQYF; cdr3_nt: TGCGCCAGCAGGGTGGCGGGACAAGAGACCCAGTACTTC
d_call: -; clone_size: -; cdr3_length: 15; j_call: TRBJ1-3; v_call: TRBV7-2; cdr3_aa: CASSLSPTTGNTIYF; cdr3_nt: TGTGCCAGCAGCTTATCCCCCACAACTGGAAACACCATATATTTT
d_call: -; clone_size: -; cdr3_length: 16; j_call: TRBJ2-2; v_call: TRBV7-6; cdr3_aa: CASSLGLRANTGELFF; cdr3_nt: TGTGCCAGCAGCTTAGGGCTCAGGGCGAACACCGGGGAGCTGTTTTTT
d_call: -; clone_size: -; cdr3_length: 15; j_call: TRBJ1-2; v_call: TRBV5-4; cdr3_aa: CASSSPGGLGYGYTF; cdr3_nt: TGTGCCAGCAGCTCCCCCGGGGGGTTGGGCTATGGCTACACCTTC
d_call: TRBD1; clone_size: -; cdr3_length: 15; j_call: TRBJ1-5; v_call: TRBV19; cdr3_aa: CASQDYRGRNQPQHF; cdr3_nt: TGTGCCAGTCAAGATTACAGGGGGCGGAATCAGCCCCAGCATTTT
d_call: TRBD1; clone_size: -; cdr3_length: 13; j_call: TRBJ2-7; v_call: TRBV5-6; cdr3_aa: CASSWAGTVEQYF; cdr3_nt: TGTGCCAGCAGCTGGGCCGGGACAGTCGAGCAGTACTTC
d_call: TRBD1; clone_size: -; cdr3_length: 16; j_call: TRBJ2-3; v_call: TRBV2; cdr3_aa: CASTTPGQGNTDTQYF; cdr3_nt: TGTGCCAGCACCACCCCGGGACAGGGGAACACAGATACGCAGTATTTT
d_call: TRBD1; clone_size: -; cdr3_length: 15; j_call: TRBJ2-7; v_call: TRBV5-5; cdr3_aa: CASSLGGTGLYEQYF; cdr3_nt: TGTGCCAGCAGCTTGGGGGGGACAGGGCTTTACGAGCAGTACTTC